The 7 T cell receptor beta chains in this list originate from one sample, sequenced in a study of technical replicates of blood from a handful of donors. Sequencing used immunoSEQ multiplex PCR; TCRdb keeps in-frame clones, though not all of them. This sample has roughly 76,000 clones; about 93% occur once, and the top ten carry approximately 0.41%. Sequencing used T cells isolated from PBMCs. These receptor sequences come from a human donor in good health.

The table lists this clone with a count of one. The V and J genes are TRBV6-5 and TRBJ1-1, with D possibly being TRBD1 (5 bases). V was shortened by 6 bases and J by 6 bases, with 14 bases between the two germline ends. Germline CDR1 MNHEY, CDR2 SVGAGI. This CDR3 contains 13 residues. The CDR3 sequence is CASRLGLVAEAFF. In DNA form, the CDR3 reads TGTGCCAGCAGGCTGGGGCTGGTGGCTGAAGCTTTCTTT.

V is TRBV5-5 and J is TRBJ1-2; a weak D match, TRBD1 (6 bases). V lost 1 base, J lost 2 bases, and 12 bases lay in between. This CDR3 has 15 amino acids. Germline V gene data show CDR1 as SGHKS and CDR2 as YYEKEE (reference sequence). The CDR3 DNA is TGTGCCAGCAGCTTGTACAGGGAAAAAAACTATGGCTACACCTTC. The encoded protein is CASSLYREKNYGYTF.

Only one count was recorded for this clone. This sequence joins TRBV4-1 and TRBJ2-7; perhaps TRBD2 as D (6 bases). CDR1 is MGHRA and CDR2 is YSYEKL in the germline V gene. CDR3 size: 15 residues. V dropped 3 bases and J dropped 3 bases, with 15 bases sitting between them. The CDR3 DNA sequence: TGCGCCAGCAGCCAGGAATCAGCGGACTACTACGAGCAGTACTTC. Amino acid sequence: CASSQESADYYEQYF.

This clone was counted only a few times. The chain joins TRBV27 to TRBJ1-2; D possibly corresponds to TRBD1 (5 bases). Germline V gives CDR1 MNHEY, CDR2 SMNVEV (reference sequence). This CDR3 contains 13 residues. Deletions cut 0 bases from V and 4 bases from J, with 6 bases between. CDR3 sequence: CASSLSGAYGYTF. DNA for the CDR3: TGTGCCAGCAGTTTATCAGGGGCCTATGGCTACACCTTC.

V and J are TRBV5-1 and TRBJ1-2; possible D gene TRBD1, 5 bases. Trimming took off 4 bases at V and 2 bases at J, with 12 bases between the two ends. The CDR3 totals 14 residues. Germline V gene sequence: CDR1 SGHRS, CDR2 YFSETQ. The CDR3 nucleotides are TGCGCCAGCAGCCCTAAGACAGAAAACTATGGCTACACCTTC. Residues: CASSPKTENYGYTF.

The rearrangement uses TRBV7-3 and TRBJ2-3; 7 nucleotides line up with TRBD1. V gave up 5 bases and J gave up 3 bases; unmatched junction bases: 8. This CDR3 comprises 15 residues. Germline CDR1 is SGHTA and CDR2 is FQGTGA. The CDR3 loop is CASSMRQGRTDTQYF. In DNA form, the CDR3 reads TGTGCCAGCAGCATGCGACAGGGAAGGACAGATACGCAGTATTTT.

The chain recombines TRBV14 with TRBJ1-1; 10 bases match TRBD1. J gave up 2 bases and V 4 bases, and 7 bases lay outside the gene matches. This CDR3 is 16 amino acids long. CDR1 is SGHDN, CDR2 FVKESK, per germline. The CDR3 sequence is CASSRTGGAGNTEAFF. The CDR3 region has the DNA TGTGCCAGCAGCCGGACAGGGGGGGCTGGCAACACTGAAGCTTTCTTT.